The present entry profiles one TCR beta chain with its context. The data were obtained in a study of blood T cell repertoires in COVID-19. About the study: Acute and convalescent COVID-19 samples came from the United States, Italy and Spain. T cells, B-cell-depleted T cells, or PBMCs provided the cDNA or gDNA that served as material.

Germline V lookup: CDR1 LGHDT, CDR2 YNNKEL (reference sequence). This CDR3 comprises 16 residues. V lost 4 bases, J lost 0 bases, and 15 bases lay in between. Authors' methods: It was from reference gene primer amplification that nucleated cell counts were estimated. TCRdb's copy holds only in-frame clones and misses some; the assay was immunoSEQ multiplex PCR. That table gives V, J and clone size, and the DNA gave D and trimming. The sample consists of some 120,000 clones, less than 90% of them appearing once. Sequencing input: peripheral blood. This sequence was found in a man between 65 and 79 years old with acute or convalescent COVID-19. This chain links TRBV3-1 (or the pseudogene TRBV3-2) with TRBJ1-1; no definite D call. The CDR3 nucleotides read TGTGCCAGCAGCCCCGGCGGTAGTGAGTTGAACACTGAAGCTTTCTTT. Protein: CASSPGGSELNTEAFF.